Each of the 5 T cell receptor beta chains below was sequenced from the same sample in a study of T cells expressing NK-cell markers. Reanalyzing the 5' RACE reads, TCRdb keeps one entry per CDR3 protein, without DNA. The sample holds 550,000 to 600,000 distinct CDR3 sequences. Sequencing was done on a sample of blood T cells: a sorted CD56 or NKG2C T cell subset, CD4+ or CD8+ T cells, or bulk PBMC T cells (not recorded which). The receptor source for this set is a man aged 18 to 30 in good health.

The chain uses TRBV7-8 and TRBJ1-5; with no DNA, the TCRdb D assignment of TRBD1 cannot be verified. The CDR3 sequence is 14 residues long. Germline-derived CDR1 and CDR2 are SGHVS and FQNEAQ. CDR3 sequence: CASSLLRGYQPQHF.

The rearrangement uses TRBV11-3 and TRBJ2-5; TCRdb selects TRBD2, and the lack of DNA leaves this call unchecked. The CDR3 loop spans 15 amino acids. Germline V gene sequence: CDR1 SGHNT, CDR2 YENEEA. This CDR3 reads CASSLAARNGETQYF.

CDR3 protein: CASSAGQYSNQPQHF. The V and J genes are TRBV9 and TRBJ1-5; TCRdb's assignment of TRBD1 cannot be checked, as there is no DNA. Germline V lookup: CDR1 SGDLS, CDR2 YYNGEE. The CDR3 has 15 amino acids.

The chain combines TRBV29-1 with TRBJ1-5. CDR1 SQVTM and CDR2 ANQGSEA come from the germline V gene. The CDR3 runs 13 residues. The CDR3 region is CSVVIDGGQPQHF.

V and J are TRBV6-4 and TRBJ2-1; the TCRdb call, TRBD2, lacks DNA for checking. CDR1 is MRHNA and CDR2 is SNTAGT in the germline V gene. The CDR3 totals 15 residues. The CDR3 region is CASSVEGGPFNEQFF.